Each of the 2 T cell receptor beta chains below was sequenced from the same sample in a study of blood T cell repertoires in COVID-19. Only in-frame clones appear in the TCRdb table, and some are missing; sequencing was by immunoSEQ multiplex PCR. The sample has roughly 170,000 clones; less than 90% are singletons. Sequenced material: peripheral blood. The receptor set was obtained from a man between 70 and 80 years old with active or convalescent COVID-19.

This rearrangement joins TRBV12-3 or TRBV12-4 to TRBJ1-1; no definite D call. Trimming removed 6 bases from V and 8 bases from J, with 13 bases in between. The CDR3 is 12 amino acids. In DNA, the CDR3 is TGTGCCAGCAGCCTGGGAGTGGGGGAAGCTTTCTTT. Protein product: CASSLGVGEAFF.

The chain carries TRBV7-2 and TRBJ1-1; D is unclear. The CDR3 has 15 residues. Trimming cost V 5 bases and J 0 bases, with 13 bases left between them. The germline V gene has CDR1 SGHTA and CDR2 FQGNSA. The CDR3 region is CASSLPGNLNTEAFF. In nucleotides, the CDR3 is TGTGCCAGCAGCCTCCCGGGTAATTTGAACACTGAAGCTTTCTTT.